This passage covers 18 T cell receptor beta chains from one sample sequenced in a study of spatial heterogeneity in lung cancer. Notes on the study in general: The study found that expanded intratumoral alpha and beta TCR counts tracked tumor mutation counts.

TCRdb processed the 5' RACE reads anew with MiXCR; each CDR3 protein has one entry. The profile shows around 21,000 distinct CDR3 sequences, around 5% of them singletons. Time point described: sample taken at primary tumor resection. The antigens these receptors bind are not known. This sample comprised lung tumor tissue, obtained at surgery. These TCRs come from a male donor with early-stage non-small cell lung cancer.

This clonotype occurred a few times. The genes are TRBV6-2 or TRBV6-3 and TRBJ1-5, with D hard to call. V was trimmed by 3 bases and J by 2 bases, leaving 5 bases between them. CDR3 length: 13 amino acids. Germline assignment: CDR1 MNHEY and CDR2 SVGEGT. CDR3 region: CASSYDGNQPQHF. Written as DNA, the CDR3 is TGTGCCAGCAGTTATGATGGCAATCAGCCCCAGCATTTT.

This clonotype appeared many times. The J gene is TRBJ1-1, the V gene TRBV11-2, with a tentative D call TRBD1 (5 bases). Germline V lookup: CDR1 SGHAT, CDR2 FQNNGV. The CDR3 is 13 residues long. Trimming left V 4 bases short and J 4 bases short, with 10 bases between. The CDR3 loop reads CASSSGPLTEAFF. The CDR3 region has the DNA TGTGCCAGCAGCTCGGGGCCCCTCACTGAAGCTTTCTTT.

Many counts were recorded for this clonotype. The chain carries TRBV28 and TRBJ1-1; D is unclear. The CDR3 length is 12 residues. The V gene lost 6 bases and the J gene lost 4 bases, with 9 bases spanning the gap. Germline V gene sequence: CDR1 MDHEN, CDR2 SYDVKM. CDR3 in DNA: TGTGCCAGCAGCCCCACGGGCACTGAAGCTTTCTTT. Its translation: CASSPTGTEAFF.

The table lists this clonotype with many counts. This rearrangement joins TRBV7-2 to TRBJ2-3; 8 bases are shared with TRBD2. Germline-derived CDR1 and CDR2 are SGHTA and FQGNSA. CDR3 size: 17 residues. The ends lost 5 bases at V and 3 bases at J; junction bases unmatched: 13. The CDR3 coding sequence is TGTGCCAGCAGCAGCTTCCAAAGCGGGAGAGCTACAGATACGCAGTATTTT. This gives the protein CASSSFQSGRATDTQYF.

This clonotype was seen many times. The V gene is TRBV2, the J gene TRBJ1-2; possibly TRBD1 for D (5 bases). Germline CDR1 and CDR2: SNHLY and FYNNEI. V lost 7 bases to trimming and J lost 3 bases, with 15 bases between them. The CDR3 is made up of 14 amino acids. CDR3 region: CASIPSGADYGYTF. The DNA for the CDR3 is TGTGCCAGCATCCCGTCTGGGGCGGACTATGGCTACACCTTC.

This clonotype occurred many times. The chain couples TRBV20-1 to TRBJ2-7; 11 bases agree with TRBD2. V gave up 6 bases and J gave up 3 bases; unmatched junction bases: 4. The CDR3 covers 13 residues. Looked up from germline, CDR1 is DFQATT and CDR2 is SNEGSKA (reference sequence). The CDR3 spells CSAGTSGLYEQYF. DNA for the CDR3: TGCAGTGCCGGGACTAGCGGACTCTACGAGCAGTACTTC.

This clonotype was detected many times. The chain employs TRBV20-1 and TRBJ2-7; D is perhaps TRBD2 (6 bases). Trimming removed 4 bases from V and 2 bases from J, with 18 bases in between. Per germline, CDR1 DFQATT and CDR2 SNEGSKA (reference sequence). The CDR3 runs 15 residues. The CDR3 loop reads CSAIADLTGPYEQYF. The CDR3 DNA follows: TGCAGTGCTATAGCGGACCTCACGGGCCCCTACGAGCAGTACTTC.

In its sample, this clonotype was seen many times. DNA of the CDR3: TGCGCCAGCAGCCCAGCGGGGGCGGGTTACGAGCAGTACTTC. Encoded protein: CASSPAGAGYEQYF. The rearrangement joins TRBV4-3 to TRBJ2-7; 8 nucleotides align to TRBD2. Per the germline V gene, CDR1 is LGHNA and CDR2 is YSLEER. J was trimmed by 4 bases and V by 4 bases; bases with no gene match: 6. The CDR3 covers 14 residues.

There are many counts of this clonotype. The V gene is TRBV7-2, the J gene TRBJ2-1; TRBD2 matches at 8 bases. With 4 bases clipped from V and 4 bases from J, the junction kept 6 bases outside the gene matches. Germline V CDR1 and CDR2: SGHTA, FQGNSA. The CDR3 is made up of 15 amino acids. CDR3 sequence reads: CASSSRTSSYNEQFF. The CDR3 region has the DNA TGTGCCAGCAGCTCCCGGACTAGCAGTTACAATGAGCAGTTCTTC.

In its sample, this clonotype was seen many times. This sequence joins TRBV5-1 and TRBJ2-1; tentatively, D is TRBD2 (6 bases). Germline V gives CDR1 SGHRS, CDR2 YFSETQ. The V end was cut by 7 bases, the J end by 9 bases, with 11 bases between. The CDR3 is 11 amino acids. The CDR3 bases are TGCGCCAGCGGGACTGTGTCTGAGCAGTTCTTC. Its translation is CASGTVSEQFF. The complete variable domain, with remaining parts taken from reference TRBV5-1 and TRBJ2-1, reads KAGVTQTPRYLIKTRGQQVTLSCSPISGHRSVSWYQQTPGQGLQFLFEYFSETQRNKGNFPGRFSGRQFSNSRSEMNVSTLELGDSALYLCASGTVSEQFFGPGTRLTVL.

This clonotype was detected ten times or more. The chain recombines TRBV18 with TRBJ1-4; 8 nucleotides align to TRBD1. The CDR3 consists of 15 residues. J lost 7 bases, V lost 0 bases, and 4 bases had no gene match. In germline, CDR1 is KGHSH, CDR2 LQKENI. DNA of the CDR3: TGTGCCAGCTCACCACCCGGGACAGGTGGTGAAAAACTGTTTTTT. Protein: CASSPPGTGGEKLFF.

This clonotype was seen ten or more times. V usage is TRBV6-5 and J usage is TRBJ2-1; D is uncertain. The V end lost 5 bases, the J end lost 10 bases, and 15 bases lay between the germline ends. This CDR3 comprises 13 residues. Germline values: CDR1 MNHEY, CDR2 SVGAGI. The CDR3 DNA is TGTGCCAGCAGTCCCGCCTCATTGGGCGAGCAGTTCTTC. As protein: CASSPASLGEQFF.

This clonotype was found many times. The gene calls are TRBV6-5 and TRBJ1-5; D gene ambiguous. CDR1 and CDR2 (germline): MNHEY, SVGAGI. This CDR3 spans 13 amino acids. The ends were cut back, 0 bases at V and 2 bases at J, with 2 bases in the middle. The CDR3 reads CASSYSRNQPQHF. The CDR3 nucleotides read TGTGCCAGCAGTTACTCGCGCAATCAGCCCCAGCATTTT.

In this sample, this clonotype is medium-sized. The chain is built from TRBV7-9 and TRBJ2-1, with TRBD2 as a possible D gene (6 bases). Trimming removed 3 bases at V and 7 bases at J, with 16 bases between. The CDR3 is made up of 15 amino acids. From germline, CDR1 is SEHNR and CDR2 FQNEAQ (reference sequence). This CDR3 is CASSLGEALGNEQFF. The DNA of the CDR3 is TGTGCCAGCAGCTTGGGGGAGGCCTTAGGAAATGAGCAGTTCTTC. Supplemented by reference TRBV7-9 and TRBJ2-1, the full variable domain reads DTGVSQNPRHKITKRGQNVTFRCDPISEHNRLYWYRQTLGQGPEFLTYFQNEAQLEKSRLLSDRFSAERPKGSFSTLEIQRTEQGDSAMYLCASSLGEALGNEQFFGPGTRLTVL.

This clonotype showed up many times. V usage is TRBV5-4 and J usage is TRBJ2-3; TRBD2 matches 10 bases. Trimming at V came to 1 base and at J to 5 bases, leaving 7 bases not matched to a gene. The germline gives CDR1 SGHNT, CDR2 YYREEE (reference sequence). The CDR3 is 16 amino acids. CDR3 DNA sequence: TGTGCCAGCAGCTTGAAAAGCGGGGGGGCGGAAGATACGCAGTATTTT. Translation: CASSLKSGGAEDTQYF.

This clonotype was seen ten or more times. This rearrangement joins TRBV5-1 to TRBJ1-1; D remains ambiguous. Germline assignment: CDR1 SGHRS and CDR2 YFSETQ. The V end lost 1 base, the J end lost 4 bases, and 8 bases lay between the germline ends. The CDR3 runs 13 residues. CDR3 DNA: TGCGCCAGCAGCTTGTATCTACGCACTGAAGCTTTCTTT. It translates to CASSLYLRTEAFF. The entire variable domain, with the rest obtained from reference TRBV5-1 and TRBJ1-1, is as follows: KAGVTQTPRYLIKTRGQQVTLSCSPISGHRSVSWYQQTPGQGLQFLFEYFSETQRNKGNFPGRFSGRQFSNSRSEMNVSTLELGDSALYLCASSLYLRTEAFFGQGTRLTVV.

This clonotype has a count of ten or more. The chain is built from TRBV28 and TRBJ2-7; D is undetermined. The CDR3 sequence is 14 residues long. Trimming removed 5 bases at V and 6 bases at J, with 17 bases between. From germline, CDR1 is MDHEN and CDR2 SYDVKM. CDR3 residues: CASSPQTGRTEQYF. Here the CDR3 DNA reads TGTGCCAGCAGTCCTCAGACTGGGCGGACCGAGCAGTACTTC.

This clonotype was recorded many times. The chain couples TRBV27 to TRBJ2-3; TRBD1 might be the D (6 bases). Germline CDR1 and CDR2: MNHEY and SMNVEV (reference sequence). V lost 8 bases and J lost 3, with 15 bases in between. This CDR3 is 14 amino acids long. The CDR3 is CASGRWGPTDTQYF. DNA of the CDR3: TGTGCCAGCGGCCGGTGGGGGCCTACAGATACGCAGTATTTT.